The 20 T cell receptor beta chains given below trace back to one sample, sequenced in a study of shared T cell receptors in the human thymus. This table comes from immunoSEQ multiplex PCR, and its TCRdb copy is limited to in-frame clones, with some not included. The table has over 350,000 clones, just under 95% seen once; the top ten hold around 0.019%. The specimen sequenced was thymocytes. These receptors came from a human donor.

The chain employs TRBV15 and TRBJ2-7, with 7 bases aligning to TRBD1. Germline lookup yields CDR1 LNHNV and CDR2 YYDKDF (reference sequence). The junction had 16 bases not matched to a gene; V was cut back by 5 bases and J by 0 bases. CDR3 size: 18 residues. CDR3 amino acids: CATSYHRDRLKSSYEQYF. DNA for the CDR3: TGTGCCACCAGCTATCACCGGGACAGACTTAAAAGCTCCTACGAGCAGTACTTC.

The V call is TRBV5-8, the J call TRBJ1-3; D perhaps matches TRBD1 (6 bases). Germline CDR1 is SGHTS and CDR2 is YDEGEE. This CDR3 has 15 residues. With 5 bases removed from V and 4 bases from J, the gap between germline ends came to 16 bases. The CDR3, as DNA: TGTGCCAGCAGTCCCCCACAGGGCCGCGGAAACACCATATATTTT. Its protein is CASSPPQGRGNTIYF.

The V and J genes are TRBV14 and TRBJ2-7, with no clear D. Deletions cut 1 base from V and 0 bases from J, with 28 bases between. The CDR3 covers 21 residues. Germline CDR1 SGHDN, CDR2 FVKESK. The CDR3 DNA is TGTGCCAGCAGCCAAGTATCGGAATCGCCCCGCTTGATCGAGAGCTCCTACGAGCAGTACTTC. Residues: CASSQVSESPRLIESSYEQYF.

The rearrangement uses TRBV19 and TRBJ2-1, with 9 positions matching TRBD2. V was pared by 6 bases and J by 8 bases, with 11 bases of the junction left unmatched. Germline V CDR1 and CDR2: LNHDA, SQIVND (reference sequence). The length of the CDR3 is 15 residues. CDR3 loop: CASRTSGPRGDEQFF. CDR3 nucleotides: TGTGCCAGTAGAACTAGCGGGCCGAGAGGGGATGAGCAGTTCTTC.

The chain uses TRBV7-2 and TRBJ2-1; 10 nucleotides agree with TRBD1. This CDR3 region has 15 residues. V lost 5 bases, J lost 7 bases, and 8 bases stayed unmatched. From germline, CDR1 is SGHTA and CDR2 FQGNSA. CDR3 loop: CASSVRDRGGNEQFF. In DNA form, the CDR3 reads TGTGCCAGCAGCGTTCGGGACAGGGGTGGAAATGAGCAGTTCTTC. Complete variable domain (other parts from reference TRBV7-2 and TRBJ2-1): GAGVSQSPSNKVTEKGKDVELRCDPISGHTALYWYRQSLGQGLEFLIYFQGNSAPDKSGLPSDRFSAERTGGSVSTLTIQRTQQEDSAVYLCASSVRDRGGNEQFFGPGTRLTVL.

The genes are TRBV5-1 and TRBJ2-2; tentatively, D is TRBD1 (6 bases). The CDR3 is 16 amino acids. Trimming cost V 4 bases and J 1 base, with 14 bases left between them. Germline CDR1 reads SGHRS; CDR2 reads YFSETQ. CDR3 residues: CASSAVQGGNTGELFF. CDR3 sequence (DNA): TGCGCCAGCAGCGCGGTACAGGGTGGGAACACCGGGGAGCTGTTTTTT.

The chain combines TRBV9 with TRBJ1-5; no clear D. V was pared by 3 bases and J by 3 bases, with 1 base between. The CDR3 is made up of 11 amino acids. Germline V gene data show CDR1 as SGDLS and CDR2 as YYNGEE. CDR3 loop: CASSDNQPQHF. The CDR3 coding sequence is TGTGCCAGCAGCGACAATCAGCCCCAGCATTTT.

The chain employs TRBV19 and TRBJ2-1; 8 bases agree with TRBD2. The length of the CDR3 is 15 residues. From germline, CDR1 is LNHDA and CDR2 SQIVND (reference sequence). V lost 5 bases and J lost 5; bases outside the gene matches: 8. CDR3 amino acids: CASSPRTSTHNEQFF. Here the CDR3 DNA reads TGTGCCAGTAGTCCCCGGACTAGCACCCACAATGAGCAGTTCTTC.

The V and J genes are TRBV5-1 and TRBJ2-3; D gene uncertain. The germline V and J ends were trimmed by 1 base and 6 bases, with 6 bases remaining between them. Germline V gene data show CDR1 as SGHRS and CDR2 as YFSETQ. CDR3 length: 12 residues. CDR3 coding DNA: TGCGCCAGCAGCTTGAATTGGGATACGCAGTATTTT. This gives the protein CASSLNWDTQYF.

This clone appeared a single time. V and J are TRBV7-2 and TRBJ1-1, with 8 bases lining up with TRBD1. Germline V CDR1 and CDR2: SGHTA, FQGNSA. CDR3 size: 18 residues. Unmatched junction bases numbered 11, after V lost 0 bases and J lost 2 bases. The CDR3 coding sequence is TGTGCCAGCAGCTTAGCCCCACAGGGGGGCATCGGAAACACTGAAGCTTTCTTT. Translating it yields CASSLAPQGGIGNTEAFF.

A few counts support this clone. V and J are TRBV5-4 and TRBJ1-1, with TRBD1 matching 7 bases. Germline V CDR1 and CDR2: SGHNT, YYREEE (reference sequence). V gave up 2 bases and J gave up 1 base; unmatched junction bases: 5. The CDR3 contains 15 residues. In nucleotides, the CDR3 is TGTGCCAGCAGCTTCGGGGCAGGGGGGAACACTGAAGCTTTCTTT. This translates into CASSFGAGGNTEAFF.

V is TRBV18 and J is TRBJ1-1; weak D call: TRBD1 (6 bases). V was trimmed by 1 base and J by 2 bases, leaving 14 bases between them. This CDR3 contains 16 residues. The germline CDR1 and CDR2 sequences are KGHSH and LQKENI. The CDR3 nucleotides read TGTGCCAGCTCACCACGGGGGCGGGGAAGAAACACTGAAGCTTTCTTT. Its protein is CASSPRGRGRNTEAFF.

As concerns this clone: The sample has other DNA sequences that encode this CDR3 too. The CDR3 DNA reads as TGTGCCTGGAGTGTAAAGGGCCGGACTGAAGCTTTCTTT. It specifies CAWSVKGRTEAFF. The chain employs TRBV30 and TRBJ1-1; no firm D call. V was shortened by 0 bases and J by 5 bases, with 10 bases between the two germline ends. Looked up from germline, CDR1 is GTSNPN and CDR2 is SVGIG (reference sequence). The CDR3 sequence is 13 residues long.

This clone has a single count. The CDR3 reads CASSQDCQGEGNEQFF. The CDR3, as DNA: TGTGCCAGCAGCCAAGATTGTCAGGGCGAAGGGAATGAGCAGTTCTTC. This chain joins TRBV4-2 and TRBJ2-1; TRBD1 is a possible D gene (5 bases). The V gene's germline CDR1 is LGHNA and CDR2 YNFKEQ. V was cut by 0 bases and J by 7 bases, with 16 bases left in between. The CDR3 length is 16 residues.

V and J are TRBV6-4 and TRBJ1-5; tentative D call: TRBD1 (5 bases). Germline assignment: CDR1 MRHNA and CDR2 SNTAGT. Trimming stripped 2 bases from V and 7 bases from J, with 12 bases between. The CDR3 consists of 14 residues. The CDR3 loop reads CASSDQGGGQPQHF. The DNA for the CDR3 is TGTGCCAGCAGTGACCAGGGCGGAGGCCAGCCCCAGCATTTT.

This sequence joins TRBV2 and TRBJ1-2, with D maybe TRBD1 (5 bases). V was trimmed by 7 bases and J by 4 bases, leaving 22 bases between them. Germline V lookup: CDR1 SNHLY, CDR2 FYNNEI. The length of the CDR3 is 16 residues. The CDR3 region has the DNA TGTGCCAGCATTGATCCTAAGGGACGGCCTCTCTATGGCTACACCTTC. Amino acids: CASIDPKGRPLYGYTF.

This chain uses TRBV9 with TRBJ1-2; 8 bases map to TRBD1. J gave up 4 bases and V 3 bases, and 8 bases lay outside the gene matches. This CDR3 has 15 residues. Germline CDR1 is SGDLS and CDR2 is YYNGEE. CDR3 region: CASSEGTGPLYGYTF. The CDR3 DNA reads TGTGCCAGCAGCGAGGGGACAGGACCCCTCTATGGCTACACCTTC.

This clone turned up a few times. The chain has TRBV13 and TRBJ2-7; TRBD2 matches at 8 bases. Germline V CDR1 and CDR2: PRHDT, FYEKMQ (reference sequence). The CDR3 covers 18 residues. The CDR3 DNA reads TGTGCAAGGGGCCCAAAGGGCAGCGGGAGATTTGTACCCTACGAGCAGTACTTC. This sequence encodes CARGPKGSGRFVPYEQYF.

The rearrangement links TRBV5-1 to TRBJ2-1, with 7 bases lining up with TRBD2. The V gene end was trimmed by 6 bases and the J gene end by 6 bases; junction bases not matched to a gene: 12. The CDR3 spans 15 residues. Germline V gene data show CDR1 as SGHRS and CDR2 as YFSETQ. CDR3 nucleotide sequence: TGCGCCAGCAAGGGACCCGGACTAGAGCCCAATGAGCAGTTCTTC. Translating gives CASKGPGLEPNEQFF. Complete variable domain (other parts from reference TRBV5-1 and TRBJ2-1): KAGVTQTPRYLIKTRGQQVTLSCSPISGHRSVSWYQQTPGQGLQFLFEYFSETQRNKGNFPGRFSGRQFSNSRSEMNVSTLELGDSALYLCASKGPGLEPNEQFFGPGTRLTVL.

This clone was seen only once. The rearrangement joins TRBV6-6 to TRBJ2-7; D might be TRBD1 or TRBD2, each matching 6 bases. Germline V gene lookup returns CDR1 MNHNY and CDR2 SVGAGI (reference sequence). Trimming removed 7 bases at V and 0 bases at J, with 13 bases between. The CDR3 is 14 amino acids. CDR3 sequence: CASMGGKASYEQYF. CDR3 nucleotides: TGTGCCAGCATGGGGGGCAAGGCCTCCTACGAGCAGTACTTC.